The next 19 T cell receptor beta chains were all read from a single sample in a study of tumor-infiltrating lymphocytes in localized non-small cell lung cancer. Using immunoSEQ multiplex PCR, the repertoire was profiled, and TCRdb retains in-frame clones only, with some absent. This sample has 15,000 to 20,000 clones; 65% to 85% occur once, and the top ten carry 4% to 5%. The material sequenced was lung tumor tissue. These receptors came from a human donor with non-small cell lung cancer.

The chain employs TRBV11-3 and TRBJ2-3; weak D call: TRBD2 (6 bases). The germline V gene encodes CDR1 SGHNT and CDR2 YENEEA. The V end lost 2 bases, the J end lost 2 bases, and 11 bases lay between the germline ends. The CDR3 totals 15 residues. Here the CDR3 DNA reads TGTGCCAGCAGCTTATGGGGCGGGACCACAGATACGCAGTATTTT. Protein sequence: CASSLWGGTTDTQYF. The full variable domain, its missing parts supplied by reference TRBV11-3 and TRBJ2-3, is EAGVVQSPRYKIIEKKQPVAFWCNPISGHNTLYWYLQNLGQGPELLIRYENEEAVDDSQLPKDRFSAERLKGVDSTLKIQPAELGDSAVYLCASSLWGGTTDTQYFGPGTRLTVL.

The sample holds one count of this clone. The chain has TRBV7-2 and TRBJ2-5; no firm D call. This CDR3 has 13 residues. Per the germline V gene, CDR1 is SGHTA and CDR2 is FQGNSA. V gave up 5 bases and J gave up 4 bases, with 11 bases separating them. The CDR3 region is CASSPSRPETQYF. The CDR3, as DNA: TGTGCCAGCAGCCCTAGTCGACCAGAGACCCAGTACTTC. Drawing the rest from reference TRBV7-2 and TRBJ2-5, the complete variable domain is GAGVSQSPSNKVTEKGKDVELRCDPISGHTALYWYRQSLGQGLEFLIYFQGNSAPDKSGLPSDRFSAERTGGSVSTLTIQRTQQEDSAVYLCASSPSRPETQYFGPGTRLLVL.

J is TRBJ1-2 and V is TRBV18; unclear D gene. V shed 1 base and J shed 6 bases, with 9 bases lying between them. The germline V gene encodes CDR1 KGHSH and CDR2 LQKENI. The CDR3 is made up of 13 amino acids. DNA for the CDR3: TGTGCCAGCTCACCACTAAACAGAGATGGCTACACCTTC. Its protein product is CASSPLNRDGYTF.

V gene TRBV9 combines with J gene TRBJ2-2; D unclear. Germline CDR1 reads SGDLS; CDR2 reads YYNGEE. V was pared by 4 bases and J by 7 bases, with 8 bases between. The length of the CDR3 is 12 residues. The CDR3 here is CASSPPNGELFF. DNA for the CDR3: TGTGCCAGCAGCCCCCCGAACGGGGAGCTGTTTTTT.

The chain uses TRBV29-1 and TRBJ1-1; 9 bases fit TRBD1. V was clipped by 1 base and J by 4 bases; unmatched bases: 1. The CDR3 sequence is 13 residues long. CDR1 SQVTM and CDR2 ANQGSEA come from the germline V gene. This CDR3 reads CSVEGQGGTEAFF. The DNA for the CDR3 is TGCAGCGTTGAAGGACAGGGGGGCACTGAAGCTTTCTTT.

The rearrangement links TRBV7-9 to TRBJ2-1, with unresolved D. V lost 5 bases and J 5 bases, leaving 16 bases between the germline ends. Germline CDR1 and CDR2: SEHNR and FQNEAQ (reference sequence). The CDR3 sequence is 15 residues long. The CDR3 is CASSLPLRINNEQFF. In DNA, the CDR3 is TGTGCCAGCAGCCTCCCCCTCCGAATAAACAATGAGCAGTTCTTC.

CDR3 coding DNA: TGTGCCAGCTCACCACCGTTCTCGACCCGACATCGTGCAACTAATGAAAAACTGTTTTTT. This encodes CASSPPFSTRHRATNEKLFF. J is TRBJ1-4 and V is TRBV18; the D is unclear. Between the trimmed V and J ends, which lost 0 bases and 0 bases, there was a span of 20 bases. Germline CDR1 and CDR2: KGHSH and LQKENI. This CDR3 is built from 20 residues.

This chain uses TRBV5-6 with TRBJ1-1, with D hard to call. The CDR3 runs 11 residues. The germline gives CDR1 SGHDT, CDR2 YYEEEE. Between the trimmed V and J ends, which lost 2 bases and 6 bases, there was a span of 5 bases. DNA of the CDR3: TGTGCCAGCAGCTTTAATGCTGAAGCTTTCTTT. Translated: CASSFNAEAFF. The whole variable domain, remainder taken from reference TRBV5-6 and TRBJ1-1, is DAGVTQSPTHLIKTRGQQVTLRCSPKSGHDTVSWYQQALGQGPQFIFQYYEEEERQRGNFPDRFSGHQFPNYSSELNVNALLLGDSALYLCASSFNAEAFFGQGTRLTVV.

This rearrangement joins TRBV7-2 to TRBJ2-5; 7 positions agree with TRBD1. From germline, CDR1 is SGHTA and CDR2 FQGNSA. The CDR3 spans 15 residues. The V gene end was trimmed by 0 bases and the J gene end by 2 bases; junction bases not matched to a gene: 3. CDR3 coding DNA: TGTGCCAGCAGCTTAGCGGGGACAGATCAAGAGACCCAGTACTTC. Translated: CASSLAGTDQETQYF. Based on the CDR3 plus reference TRBV7-2 and TRBJ2-5, the full variable domain is GAGVSQSPSNKVTEKGKDVELRCDPISGHTALYWYRQSLGQGLEFLIYFQGNSAPDKSGLPSDRFSAERTGGSVSTLTIQRTQQEDSAVYLCASSLAGTDQETQYFGPGTRLLVL.

This sequence joins TRBV19 and TRBJ1-5, with D hard to call. V lost 10 bases and J lost 0, with 13 bases in between. CDR3 length equals 14 residues. Germline V lookup: CDR1 LNHDA, CDR2 SQIVND (reference sequence). The CDR3 sequence: CATSTGYSNQPQHF. The CDR3 DNA reads as TGTGCCACCTCAACGGGGTATAGCAATCAGCCCCAGCATTTT.

The chain carries TRBV28 and TRBJ2-5; tentatively, D is TRBD2 (6 bases). CDR1 is MDHEN and CDR2 is SYDVKM in the germline V gene. CDR3 length: 14 amino acids. Trimming shortened V by 8 bases and J by 9 bases, and 22 bases separated the two germline ends. The CDR3 reads CASRWGDPGFPQYF. As DNA, the CDR3 is TGTGCCAGCCGATGGGGGGACCCGGGTTTTCCCCAGTACTTC.

CDR3 protein: CASSVGTVGYTF. CDR3 coding DNA: TGTGCCAGCAGCGTGGGGACAGTCGGCTACACCTTC. V usage is TRBV9 and J usage is TRBJ1-2; TRBD1 aligns across 7 bases. V was clipped by 2 bases and J by 8 bases; unmatched bases: 3. The CDR3 consists of 12 residues. CDR1 and CDR2 from the germline V gene are SGDLS and YYNGEE.

This clone was seen only once. The rearrangement uses TRBV13 and TRBJ2-7, with D unclear. Trimming took 3 bases from V and 7 from J, leaving 16 bases between them. The CDR3 length is 14 residues. Looked up from germline, CDR1 is PRHDT and CDR2 is FYEKMQ (reference sequence). The CDR3 bases are TGTGCCAGCAGCTTTAGGAGCCGGTTGAGGGAGCAGTACTTC. The encoded protein is CASSFRSRLREQYF.

The chain employs TRBV5-1 and TRBJ2-3; 9 nucleotides align to TRBD2. The germline gives CDR1 SGHRS, CDR2 YFSETQ. The CDR3 runs 16 residues. The junction had 6 bases not matched to a gene; V was cut back by 1 base and J by 3 bases. This CDR3 reads CASSLRASGNTDTQYF. In DNA form, the CDR3 reads TGCGCCAGCAGCTTGAGGGCTAGCGGGAATACAGATACGCAGTATTTT.

This clone is deemed medium-sized (0.01 to 0.1%). V and J are TRBV7-9 and TRBJ2-7; the match to TRBD1 covers 7 bases. V was pared by 5 bases and J by 4 bases, with 11 bases of the junction left unmatched. Germline V gene lookup returns CDR1 SEHNR and CDR2 FQNEAQ (reference sequence). The length of the CDR3 is 15 residues. CDR3: CASSVSWDRDYEQYF. The CDR3 DNA is TGTGCCAGCAGCGTATCGTGGGACAGAGATTACGAGCAGTACTTC.

This clone appeared a single time. The genes are TRBV19 and TRBJ1-4; D uncertain. The V gene's germline CDR1 is LNHDA and CDR2 SQIVND (reference sequence). Trimming removed 6 bases at V and 4 bases at J, with 12 bases between. The CDR3 loop spans 14 amino acids. The CDR3 protein is CASRGKGGNEKLFF. Written as DNA, the CDR3 is TGTGCCAGTAGAGGGAAGGGTGGTAATGAAAAACTGTTTTTT.

This clone is labeled medium-sized. The rearrangement uses TRBV18 and TRBJ1-4; D is undetermined. V lost 1 base to trimming and J lost 8 bases, with 8 bases between them. This CDR3 region has 13 residues. The germline gives CDR1 KGHSH, CDR2 LQKENI. In nucleotides, the CDR3 is TGTGCCAGCTCACCACGAACATCCGAAAAACTGTTTTTT. Encoded protein: CASSPRTSEKLFF.

In this sample, this clone turned up a few times. The J gene is TRBJ2-7, the V gene TRBV5-8; tentatively, D is TRBD2 (6 bases). This CDR3 has 16 residues. Germline CDR1 is SGHTS and CDR2 is YDEGEE. Trimming took off 4 bases at V and 1 base at J, with 18 bases between the two ends. CDR3 DNA sequence: TGTGCCAGCAGCCGCGGGTTGGGGCGGGATTCCTACGAGCAGTACTTC. This sequence encodes CASSRGLGRDSYEQYF.

The sample holds a few counts of this clone. V usage is TRBV20-1 and J usage is TRBJ1-1; D call uncertain. Trimming pared 5 bases from V and 7 bases from J, leaving 11 bases between. The CDR3 has 11 amino acids. CDR1 is DFQATT and CDR2 is SNEGSKA in the germline V gene (reference sequence). The chain's CDR3 is CSAPAAVEAFF. CDR3 DNA: TGCAGTGCTCCAGCGGCAGTTGAAGCTTTCTTT.